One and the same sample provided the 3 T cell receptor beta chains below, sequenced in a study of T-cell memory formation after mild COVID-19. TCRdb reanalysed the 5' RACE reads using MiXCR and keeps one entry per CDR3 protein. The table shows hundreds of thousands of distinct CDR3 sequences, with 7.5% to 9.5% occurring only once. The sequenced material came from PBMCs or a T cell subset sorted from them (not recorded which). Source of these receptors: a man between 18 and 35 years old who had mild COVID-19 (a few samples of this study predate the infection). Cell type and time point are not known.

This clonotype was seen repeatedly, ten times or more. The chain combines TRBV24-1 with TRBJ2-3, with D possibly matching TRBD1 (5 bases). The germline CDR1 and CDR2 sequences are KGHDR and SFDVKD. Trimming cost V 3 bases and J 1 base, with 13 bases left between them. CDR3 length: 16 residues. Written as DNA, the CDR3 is TGTGCCACCAGTGATCCAGGGTTATCCCGCACAGATACGCAGTATTTT. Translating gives CATSDPGLSRTDTQYF.

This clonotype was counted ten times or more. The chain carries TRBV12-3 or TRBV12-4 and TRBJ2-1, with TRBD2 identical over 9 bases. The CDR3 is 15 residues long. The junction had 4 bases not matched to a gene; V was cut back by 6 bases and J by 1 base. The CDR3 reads CASSLGLASYNEQFF. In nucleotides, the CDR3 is TGTGCCAGCAGCCTCGGACTAGCGTCCTACAATGAGCAGTTCTTC.

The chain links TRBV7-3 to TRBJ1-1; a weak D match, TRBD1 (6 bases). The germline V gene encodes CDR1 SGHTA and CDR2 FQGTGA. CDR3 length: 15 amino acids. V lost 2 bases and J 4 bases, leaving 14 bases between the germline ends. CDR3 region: CASSLHPGAVTEAFF. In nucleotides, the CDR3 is TGTGCCAGCAGCTTACATCCGGGGGCGGTCACTGAAGCTTTCTTT. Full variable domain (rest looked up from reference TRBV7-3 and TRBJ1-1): GAGVSQTPSNKVTEKGKYVELRCDPISGHTALYWYRQSLGQGPEFLIYFQGTGAADDSGLPNDRFFAVRPEGSVSTLKIQRTERGDSAVYLCASSLHPGAVTEAFFGQGTRLTVV.